What follows are 11 T cell receptor beta chains derived from one specimen sequenced in a study of blood T cell repertoires in COVID-19. Assay: immunoSEQ multiplex PCR; the TCRdb copy retains only in-frame clones and omits some. The data contain about 16,000 clones, about 89% of them seen just once; the ten biggest clones take up more than 20%. Sequenced input: peripheral blood. These receptor sequences come from a man aged 55 to 70 with acute or convalescent COVID-19.

V is TRBV5-1 and J is TRBJ1-3, with 8 nucleotides matching TRBD1. The germline CDR1 and CDR2 sequences are SGHRS and YFSETQ. The CDR3 extends over 16 amino acids. V trimming: 0 bases; J trimming: 2 bases; junction bases outside the gene matches: 4. CDR3 nucleotide sequence: TGCGCCAGCAGCTTGGAGACGACAGGGGCTGGAAACACCATATATTTT. This translates into CASSLETTGAGNTIYF.

This clone was counted a single time. This chain uses TRBV18 with TRBJ2-6, with 9 nucleotides matching TRBD1. The J segment lost 0 bases and the V segment lost 2 bases, leaving 2 bases of the junction unmatched. Germline V gene sequence: CDR1 KGHSH, CDR2 LQKENI. The CDR3 runs 17 residues. The CDR3 nucleotides are TGTGCCAGCTCACCAGGGACAGGGATCTCTGGGGCCAACGTCCTGACTTTC. Translated: CASSPGTGISGANVLTF. Looking up the rest from reference TRBV18 and TRBJ2-6 gives the full variable domain: NAGVMQNPRHLVRRRGQEARLRCSPMKGHSHVYWYRQLPEEGLKFMVYLQKENIIDESGMPKERFSAEFPKEGPSILRIQQVVRGDSAAYFCASSPGTGISGANVLTFGAGSRLTVL.

V gene TRBV19 combines with J gene TRBJ2-7; TRBD2 might be the D (6 bases). Germline V lookup: CDR1 LNHDA, CDR2 SQIVND (reference sequence). Trimming took off 6 bases at V and 2 bases at J, with 11 bases between the two ends. CDR3 length equals 13 residues. The CDR3 DNA follows: TGTGCCAGTAGCCGGGAGCCAACCTACGAGCAGTACTTC. Translated, it gives CASSREPTYEQYF.

The gene calls are TRBV28 and TRBJ2-7, with D possibly matching TRBD2 (6 bases). Germline CDR1 MDHEN, CDR2 SYDVKM. Trimming stripped 5 bases from V and 2 bases from J, with 22 bases between. The CDR3 runs to 17 residues. This chain's CDR3 is CASSPFAVGTLPYEQYF. Here the CDR3 DNA reads TGTGCCAGCAGTCCCTTCGCTGTCGGGACTCTCCCCTACGAGCAGTACTTC.

By sample fraction, this clone is medium-sized. The chain has TRBV10-3 and TRBJ2-1; D gene unclear. There are 12 residues in the CDR3. The germline V and J ends were trimmed by 8 bases and 6 bases, with 11 bases remaining between them. CDR1 and CDR2 (germline): ENHRY, SYGVKD. This CDR3 is CAILLSSNEQFF. Here the CDR3 DNA reads TGTGCCATCCTTTTGTCGTCCAATGAGCAGTTCTTC.

V gene TRBV4-1 combines with J gene TRBJ2-2, with no clear D. Trimming cost V 4 bases and J 2 bases, with 14 bases left between them. CDR1 and CDR2 from the germline V gene are MGHRA and YSYEKL. CDR3 size: 16 residues. The CDR3 nucleotides read TGCGCCAGCAGCCCGGAGAGGCAGACTAACACCGGGGAGCTGTTTTTT. This encodes CASSPERQTNTGELFF.

This clone was recorded a few times. The chain is built from TRBV6-6 and TRBJ1-6, with 10 bases identical to TRBD1. Germline CDR1 MNHNY, CDR2 SVGAGI (reference sequence). V shed 6 bases and J 7 bases; nucleotides not matched to a gene: 6. This CDR3 spans 15 amino acids. The CDR3 nucleotides read TGTGCCAGCAGCACCGGACAGGGGGGCAATTCACCCCTCCACTTT. This translates into CASSTGQGGNSPLHF.

The chain recombines TRBV5-1 with TRBJ2-5, with TRBD2 matching 8 bases. Looked up from germline, CDR1 is SGHRS and CDR2 is YFSETQ. The CDR3 is made up of 17 amino acids. Trimming at V came to 1 base and at J to 4 bases, leaving 12 bases not matched to a gene. The CDR3 sequence is CASSLWLEREKGETQYF. For the CDR3, the DNA is TGCGCCAGCAGCTTGTGGCTCGAGCGGGAGAAGGGAGAGACCCAGTACTTC.

This chain links TRBV28 with TRBJ1-5; no definite D call. V lost 5 bases and J lost 5, with 16 bases in between. CDR1 and CDR2 from the germline V gene are MDHEN and SYDVKM. The length of the CDR3 is 15 residues. As DNA, the CDR3 is TGTGCCAGCAGTCGCCTGGACTTGGTAGATCAGCCCCAGCATTTT. Translation gives CASSRLDLVDQPQHF. The full variable domain, completed using reference TRBV28 and TRBJ1-5, is DVKVTQSSRYLVKRTGEKVFLECVQDMDHENMFWYRQDPGLGLRLIYFSYDVKMKEKGDIPEGYSVSREKKERFSLILESASTNQTSMYLCASSRLDLVDQPQHFGDGTRLSIL.

The chain uses TRBV5-1 and TRBJ2-5; TRBD2 agrees at 8 bases. CDR1 is SGHRS, CDR2 YFSETQ, per germline. The CDR3 is made up of 14 amino acids. V shed 5 bases, J shed 4 bases, and the junction held 7 bases outside the gene matches. DNA of the CDR3: TGCGCCAGCAGGTTAAATCTAGCGGGAGAGACCCAGTACTTC. Its protein product is CASRLNLAGETQYF.

The V call is TRBV25-1, the J call TRBJ1-3; D not resolved. The germline V gene encodes CDR1 MGHDK and CDR2 SYGVNS. This CDR3 has 13 amino acids. With 5 bases removed from V and 4 bases from J, the gap between germline ends came to 9 bases. CDR3 nucleotides: TGTGCCAGCAGTTGGGGAGGGGGAAACACCATATATTTT. Translation: CASSWGGGNTIYF.